This T cell receptor (beta chain) was captured by sequencing in a study of shared clonotypes between healthy human individuals. Whole-study results and caveats: Memory subsets generally showed lower estimated richness than naive subsets.

Replicate PCRs run on sorted subsets employed 200 ng DNA, around 27,000 T cell genomes. Generated by immunoSEQ multiplex PCR, the TCRdb table keeps only in-frame clones and is missing some. The sample includes some 550,000 clones, around 97% of them seen just once. The CDR3 covers 11 residues. Germline V gene lookup returns CDR1 LNHDA and CDR2 SQIVND (reference sequence). V was clipped by 6 bases and J by 9 bases, with 9 bases between them. As for this clone: Its target is not known.

The clonotype originates from a woman younger than 45 in good health. Sample: naive CD4+ T cells sorted from blood. Sample subset: CD45RA+ positively selected. The chain joins TRBV19 to TRBJ2-1; D unresolved. The CDR3 protein is CASSWEREQFF. DNA of the CDR3: TGTGCCAGTAGCTGGGAACGTGAGCAGTTCTTC.